Below, 13 T cell receptor beta chains from the same sample are listed, as sequenced in a study of blood T cells in healthy people across ages. Then a second PCR, running roughly 7 to 12 cycles, was carried out with a sample-barcoded 5' primer and a J-beta primer mix. TCRdb ran MiXCR on the 5' RACE reads and lists one entry per CDR3 protein. The sample lists around 1.7 million distinct CDR3 sequences, roughly 27% occurring once. Material: blood. These receptors were taken from a woman in her 30s in good health.

The chain joins TRBV11-2 to TRBJ1-2; the D gene is possibly TRBD1 (6 bases). This CDR3 comprises 14 residues. Germline V gene lookup returns CDR1 SGHAT and CDR2 FQNNGV. V shed 8 bases and J shed 6 bases, with 19 bases lying between them. In DNA, the CDR3 is TGTGCCAGCCGACACCGGGACATTCTCCATGGCTACACCTTC. Translated: CASRHRDILHGYTF.

The J gene is TRBJ1-2, the V gene TRBV20-1, with D maybe TRBD1 (5 bases). Germline V gene sequence: CDR1 DFQATT, CDR2 SNEGSKA (reference sequence). The CDR3 consists of 16 residues. Trimming took off 0 bases at V and 1 base at J, with 15 bases between the two ends. This CDR3 reads CSARDPTGENNYGYTF. The DNA for the CDR3 is TGCAGTGCTAGAGATCCCACGGGGGAGAATAACTATGGCTACACCTTC.

This clonotype was seen many times. The chain joins TRBV7-2 to TRBJ2-3, with D tentatively TRBD2 (5 bases). The CDR3 contains 13 residues. Germline CDR1 SGHTA, CDR2 FQGNSA. Between the trimmed V and J ends, which lost 5 bases and 4 bases, there was a span of 10 bases. The CDR3 bases are TGTGCCAGCAGCCGAGGGATGGCAGATACGCAGTATTTT. This encodes CASSRGMADTQYF.

The V and J genes are TRBV3-1 and TRBJ1-1; D uncertain. V was clipped by 1 base and J by 3 bases, with 15 bases between them. Germline V gene data show CDR1 as LGHDT and CDR2 as YNNKEL (reference sequence). The CDR3 runs to 16 residues. For the CDR3, the DNA is TGTGCCAGCAGCCAAGTAGGCCAAGGATCTGACACTGAAGCTTTCTTT. Its protein is CASSQVGQGSDTEAFF.

This clonotype has only a few counts. The V call is TRBV20-1, the J call TRBJ2-7, with TRBD2 matching over 10 bases. Germline CDR1 DFQATT, CDR2 SNEGSKA (reference sequence). With V trimmed by 2 bases and J by 6 bases, 7 bases remained unmatched. The CDR3 consists of 14 residues. The CDR3 bases are TGCAGTGCTAGAAAGTTAGCGGGAGGTACCGAGCAGTACTTC. Amino acids: CSARKLAGGTEQYF.

V gene TRBV15 combines with J gene TRBJ2-1; D gene uncertain. V was shortened by 1 base and J by 7 bases, with 14 bases between the two germline ends. The CDR3 is 15 residues long. CDR1 LNHNV and CDR2 YYDKDF come from the germline V gene (reference sequence). This CDR3 is CATSRVGRDSNEQFF. The CDR3 nucleotides read TGTGCCACCAGCAGAGTTGGTAGGGATTCGAATGAGCAGTTCTTC.

Comment on this clonotype: The CDR3 ends on some other residue instead of the conserved phenylalanine or tryptophan, so this is likely a read error. The chain uses TRBV12-3 or TRBV12-4 and TRBJ1-5; 7 bases map to TRBD1. The CDR3 contains 13 residues. The trim removed 6 bases at V and 3 bases at J, leaving 2 bases unmatched. The CDR3 here is CASSGQVNQPQHC. The CDR3 DNA sequence: TGTGCCAGCAGCGGACAGGTCAATCAGCCCCAGCATTGT.

This clonotype was observed at least ten times. The V call is TRBV4-3, the J call TRBJ2-1; TRBD2 agrees at 9 bases. Germline CDR1 is LGHNA and CDR2 is YSLEER. The CDR3 loop spans 15 amino acids. The J segment lost 8 bases and the V segment lost 1 base, leaving 6 bases of the junction unmatched. In nucleotides, the CDR3 is TGCGCCAGCAGCCAAGCCGGGACTAGCCTCCATGAGCAGTTCTTC. Protein product: CASSQAGTSLHEQFF.

The chain carries TRBV5-1 and TRBJ1-6; D remains unclear. Trimming cost V 0 bases and J 10 bases, with 11 bases left between them. CDR1 is SGHRS, CDR2 YFSETQ, per germline. The CDR3 consists of 14 residues. CDR3 nucleotides: TGCGCCAGCAGCTTGGGACAAGTTCGGTCACCCCTCCACTTT. Translation gives CASSLGQVRSPLHF.

This clonotype occurred a few times. V gene TRBV18 combines with J gene TRBJ1-6; TRBD1 aligns across 7 bases. The CDR3 totals 15 residues. CDR1 is KGHSH, CDR2 LQKENI, per germline. The V segment lost 5 bases and the J segment 3 bases; nucleotides outside the gene matches: 4. The CDR3 loop reads CASSSGQIYNSPLHF. The CDR3 DNA sequence: TGTGCCAGCTCATCGGGACAGATCTATAATTCACCCCTCCACTTT.

This clonotype was seen a handful of times. This chain connects TRBV7-2 to TRBJ2-7; 9 nucleotides line up with TRBD2. V gave up 6 bases and J gave up 3 bases; unmatched junction bases: 9. Germline V gives CDR1 SGHTA, CDR2 FQGNSA. The CDR3 loop spans 15 amino acids. This CDR3 reads CASSGSGRRGYEQYF. The CDR3 nucleotides are TGTGCCAGCAGTGGAAGCGGGAGGAGGGGCTACGAGCAGTACTTC.

V and J are TRBV7-6 and TRBJ2-3; 16 nucleotides match TRBD2. J gave up 3 bases and V 4 bases, and 10 bases lay outside the gene matches. Per the germline V gene, CDR1 is SGHVS and CDR2 is FNYEAQ. The length of the CDR3 is 19 residues. The CDR3 spells CASSSPGTSGGALTDTQYF. The CDR3 DNA follows: TGTGCCAGCAGCTCCCCAGGGACTAGCGGGGGGGCTTTGACAGATACGCAGTATTTT.

There are many counts of this clonotype. This chain links TRBV3-1 with TRBJ2-5; 10 positions match TRBD2. The CDR3 loop spans 15 amino acids. After removal of 5 bases from V and 7 bases from J, the junction contained 10 bases not matched to a gene. Germline assignment: CDR1 LGHDT and CDR2 YNNKEL (reference sequence). The CDR3 sequence is CASSSGLADLGTQYF. DNA for the CDR3: TGTGCCAGCAGCTCCGGACTAGCGGACCTCGGGACCCAGTACTTC.